Listed below are T cell receptor beta chains from one sample, sequenced in a study of T-cell memory formation after mild COVID-19. TCRdb called the 5' RACE reads again in MiXCR, with one record for every CDR3 protein. Among roughly 410,000 distinct CDR3 sequences listed, 20% to 30% were seen once. The sequenced material came from PBMCs or a T cell subset sorted from them (not recorded which). The receptors come from an adult woman who had mild COVID-19 (a few samples of this study predate the infection). Cell type and time point are not known. Both conserved end residues are part of each CDR3. D genes are given only for firm matches. Part of the rows lack a size; the others show once, few, many or a class for expanded clones.

>TRBJ2-1|TRBV15|few|NA
CATSRLDEGDNEQFF
TGTGCCACCAGCAGACTCGATGAGGGCGACAATGAGCAGTTCTTC
>TRBJ2-5|TRBV20-1|many|NA
CSAREETQYF
TGCAGTGCTAGAGAAGAGACCCAGTACTTC
>TRBJ2-1|TRBV2|NA|NA
CASIMVNEQFF
TGTGCCAGCATAATGGTCAATGAGCAGTTCTTC
>TRBJ2-3|TRBV7-9|few|NA
CASSSQGTGSTDTQYF
TGTGCCAGCAGCTCTCAGGGGACTGGTAGCACAGATACGCAGTATTTT
>TRBJ2-1|TRBV7-9|NA|NA
CASSLSTRHNEQFF
TGTGCCAGCAGCTTATCGACCCGGCACAATGAGCAGTTCTTC
>TRBJ2-1|TRBV9|once|NA
CASSRSDPLKNEQFF
TGTGCCAGCAGCCGCTCGGACCCCCTGAAAAATGAGCAGTTCTTC
>TRBJ2-7|TRBV10-3|NA|NA
CANRDENDYEQYF
TGTGCCAACCGGGACGAGAATGACTACGAGCAGTACTTC
>TRBJ2-1|TRBV12-3/TRBV12-4|few|NA
CASSSSQGNNEQFF
TGTGCCAGCAGTTCAAGCCAGGGAAACAATGAGCAGTTCTTC
>TRBJ2-1|TRBV5-1|NA|NA
CASSTSGHPYNEQFF
TGCGCCAGCAGCACATCGGGCCACCCCTACAATGAGCAGTTCTTC
>TRBJ2-3|TRBV7-3|NA|NA
CASSLLQLTDTQYF
TGTGCCAGCAGCCTCCTACAACTCACAGATACGCAGTATTTT
>TRBJ1-2|TRBV5-6|NA|NA
CASSLGDGSYGYTF
TGTGCCAGCAGCTTGGGGGACGGCTCCTATGGCTACACCTTC
>TRBJ2-1|TRBV3-2|NA|NA
CASSQAGRREGRGNEQFF
TGTGCCAGCAGCCAGGCTGGAAGGCGGGAGGGCCGGGGTAATGAGCAGTTCTTC
>TRBJ2-7|TRBV12-3/TRBV12-4|NA|NA
CASRREGGNNEQYF
TGTGCCAGCAGAAGAGAGGGGGGGAACAACGAGCAGTACTTC
>TRBJ1-2|TRBV7-9|few|TRBD1
CASSTETGGAFGYTF
TGTGCCAGCAGCACCGAGACAGGGGGCGCCTTTGGCTACACCTTC
>TRBJ2-7|TRBV11-2|NA|NA
CATVTGTPRYEQYF
TGTGCCACTGTAACGGGCACCCCCCGCTACGAGCAGTACTTC
>TRBJ1-2|TRBV20-1|NA|TRBD1
CSASDRGRRGYTF
TGCAGTGCTTCTGACAGGGGGCGGCGGGGCTACACCTTC
>TRBJ1-5|TRBV13|NA|NA
CASSSGDQPQHF
TGTGCCAGCAGCTCAGGGGATCAGCCCCAGCATTTT
>TRBJ1-2|TRBV11-1|NA|TRBD1
CASSLHGQGGYTF
TGTGCCAGCAGCTTACATGGACAGGGTGGCTACACCTTC
>TRBJ1-1|TRBV7-2|NA|NA
CASSLATWYTEAFF
TGTGCCAGCAGCTTAGCCACATGGTACACTGAAGCTTTCTTT
>TRBJ2-2|TRBV12-3/TRBV12-4|NA|NA
CASSPQAVPDTGELFF
TGTGCCAGCAGCCCCCAAGCGGTCCCCGATACCGGGGAGCTGTTTTTT
>TRBJ1-5|TRBV18|NA|NA
CASSPSGANSNQPQHF
TGTGCCAGCTCACCATCGGGGGCTAATAGCAATCAGCCCCAGCATTTT
>TRBJ2-7|TRBV7-9|few|NA
CASSPSIPTPYEQYF
TGTGCCAGCAGCCCCAGTATACCTACCCCCTACGAGCAGTACTTC
>TRBJ2-3|TRBV7-9|few|NA
CASDGGGTDTQYF
TGTGCCAGCGACGGGGGAGGCACAGATACGCAGTATTTT
>TRBJ2-1|TRBV7-9|NA|NA
CALLRGHEQFF
TGTGCGCTTCTGAGGGGTCATGAGCAGTTCTTC
>TRBJ2-1|TRBV20-1|NA|NA
CSALYQRGYNEQFF
TGCAGTGCTTTATACCAAAGGGGTTACAATGAGCAGTTCTTC
>TRBJ2-1|TRBV5-1|few|TRBD1
CASSHRQGAYNEQFF
TGCGCCAGCAGCCACCGACAGGGGGCCTACAATGAGCAGTTCTTC
>TRBJ2-7|TRBV13|NA|NA
CASSPNRLEQYF
TGTGCCAGCAGCCCGAATCGCCTCGAGCAGTACTTC
>TRBJ1-2|TRBV18|NA|NA
CASSPPGGGYGYTF
TGTGCCAGCTCACCACCGGGGGGCGGCTATGGCTACACCTTC